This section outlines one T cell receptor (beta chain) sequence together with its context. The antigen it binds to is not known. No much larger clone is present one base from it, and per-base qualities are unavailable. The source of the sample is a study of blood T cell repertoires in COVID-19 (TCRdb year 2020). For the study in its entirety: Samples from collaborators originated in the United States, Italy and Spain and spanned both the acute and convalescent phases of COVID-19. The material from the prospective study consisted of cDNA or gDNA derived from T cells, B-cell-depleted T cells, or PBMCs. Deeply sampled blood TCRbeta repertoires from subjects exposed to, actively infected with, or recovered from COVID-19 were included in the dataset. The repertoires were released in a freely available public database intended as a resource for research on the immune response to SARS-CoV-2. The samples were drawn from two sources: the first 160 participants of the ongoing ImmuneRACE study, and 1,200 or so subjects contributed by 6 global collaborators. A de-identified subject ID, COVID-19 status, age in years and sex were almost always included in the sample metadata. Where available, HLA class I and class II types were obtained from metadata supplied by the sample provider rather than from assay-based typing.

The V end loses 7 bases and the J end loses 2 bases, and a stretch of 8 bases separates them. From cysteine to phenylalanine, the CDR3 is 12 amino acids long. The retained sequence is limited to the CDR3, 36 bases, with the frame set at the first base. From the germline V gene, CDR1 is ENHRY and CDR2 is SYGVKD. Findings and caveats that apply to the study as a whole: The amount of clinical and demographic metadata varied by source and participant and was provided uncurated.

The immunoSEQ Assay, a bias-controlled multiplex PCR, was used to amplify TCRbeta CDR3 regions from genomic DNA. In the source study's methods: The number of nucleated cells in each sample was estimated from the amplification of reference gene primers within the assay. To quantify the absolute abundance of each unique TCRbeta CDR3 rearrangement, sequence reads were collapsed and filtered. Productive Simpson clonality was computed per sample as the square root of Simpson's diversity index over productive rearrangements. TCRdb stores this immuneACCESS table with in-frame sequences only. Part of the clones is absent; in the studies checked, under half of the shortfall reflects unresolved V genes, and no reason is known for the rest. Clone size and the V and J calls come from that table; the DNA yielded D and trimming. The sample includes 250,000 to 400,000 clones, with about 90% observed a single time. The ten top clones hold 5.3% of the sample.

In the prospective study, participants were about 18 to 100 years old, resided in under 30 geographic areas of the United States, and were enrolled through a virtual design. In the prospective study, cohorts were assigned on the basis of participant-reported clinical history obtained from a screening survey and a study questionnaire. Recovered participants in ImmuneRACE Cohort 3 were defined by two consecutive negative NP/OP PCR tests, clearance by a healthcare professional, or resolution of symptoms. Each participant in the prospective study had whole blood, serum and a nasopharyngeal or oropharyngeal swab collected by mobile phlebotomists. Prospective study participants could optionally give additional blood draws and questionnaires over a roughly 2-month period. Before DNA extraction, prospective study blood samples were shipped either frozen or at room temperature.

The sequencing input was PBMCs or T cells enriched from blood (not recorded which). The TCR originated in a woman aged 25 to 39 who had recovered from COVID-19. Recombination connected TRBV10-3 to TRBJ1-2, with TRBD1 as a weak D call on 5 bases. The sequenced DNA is TGTGCCATCAAGGCAGGGAACTATGGCTACACCTTC. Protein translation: CAIKAGNYGYTF.